This TCR beta chain was sequenced in a study of memory CD4+ T cells and cytomegalovirus serostatus. Study context: This sample comes from healthy Belgian adults, eight or nine CMV seropositive, approximately 22 seronegative.

This clone was observed a handful of times. J was trimmed by 5 bases and V by 6 bases; bases with no gene match: 10. Germline assignment: CDR1 SEHNR and CDR2 FQNEAQ (reference sequence). The CDR3 extends over 15 amino acids. Single viable CD3+CD4+CD8-CD45RO+ cells were sorted as the memory CD4+ T cells. Serum IgG to CMV pp150, pp28, p38 and p52 defined serostatus. Total CD4+ T cells were enriched by CD4 positive selection. Profiling relied on immunoSEQ multiplex PCR, and the TCRdb table lists in-frame clones only, not all of them. The sample holds roughly 40,000 clones, 60% to 85% seen once. The chain uses TRBV7-9 and TRBJ1-5, with 7 positions matching TRBD1. The TCR originated in an adult in good health and CMV-seronegative. Sequencing used memory CD4+ T cells from blood. The CDR3 spells CASSRGRQGDQPQHF. In nucleotides, the CDR3 is TGTGCCAGCAGTCGGGGTAGACAGGGTGATCAGCCCCAGCATTTT.